Below are 14 T cell receptor beta chains sequenced from a single sample in a study of cytomegalovirus exposure and HLA in healthy donors. The PCR used 60 Vbeta and 13 Jbeta primers. Clones were read by immunoSEQ multiplex PCR, and TCRdb kept only the in-frame ones, dropping some. The sample consists of roughly 160,000 clones, roughly 80% of them appearing once. The sample was PBMCs. These receptor sequences come from a man aged 45-60 years in good health and CMV-seropositive.

The V gene is TRBV9, the J gene TRBJ2-7; 8 nucleotides align to TRBD2. This CDR3 comprises 16 residues. Germline values: CDR1 SGDLS, CDR2 YYNGEE. The V segment lost 2 bases and the J segment 5 bases; nucleotides outside the gene matches: 12. The CDR3 spells CASSVTGGPPDNEQYF. In nucleotides, the CDR3 is TGTGCCAGCAGCGTTACGGGGGGGCCCCCCGACAACGAGCAGTACTTC.

The rearrangement uses TRBV28 and TRBJ2-7; 9 nucleotides line up with TRBD1. The CDR3 is 15 residues long. Trimming took 6 bases from V and 3 from J; bases not matched to a gene: 9. Germline-derived CDR1 and CDR2 are MDHEN and SYDVKM. The CDR3 DNA sequence: TGTGCCAGCAGACCTTCCGGGACAGGGATCTACGAGCAGTACTTC. Amino acids: CASRPSGTGIYEQYF.

V and J are TRBV30 and TRBJ2-7; 10 nucleotides agree with TRBD1. CDR1 is GTSNPN and CDR2 is SVGIG in the germline V gene (reference sequence). With 2 bases clipped from V and 1 base from J, the junction kept 11 bases outside the gene matches. CDR3 length: 17 amino acids. For the CDR3, the DNA is TGTGCCTGGAGTCATATAAGCGGGACAGGGGATTCCTACGAGCAGTACTTC. Protein sequence: CAWSHISGTGDSYEQYF.

The chain couples TRBV4-1 to TRBJ1-5; 7 nucleotides align to TRBD1. Germline loops: CDR1 MGHRA, CDR2 YSYEKL. CDR3 size: 18 residues. With V trimmed by 8 bases and J by 1 base, 17 bases remained unmatched. CDR3 nucleotide sequence: TGCGCCAGCGCAGCAAGCGGACAGGCCCAAACCAGCAATCAGCCCCAGCATTTT. The encoded protein is CASAASGQAQTSNQPQHF.

The chain joins TRBV7-8 to TRBJ2-2; 13 bases are a match to TRBD2. After removal of 5 bases from V and 5 bases from J, the junction contained 8 bases not matched to a gene. The CDR3 runs to 17 residues. Germline loops: CDR1 SGHVS, CDR2 FQNEAQ. CDR3 coding DNA: TGTGCCAGCAGCCTAGGACTAGCGGGGGTTAAAACCGGGGAGCTGTTTTTT. Its translation is CASSLGLAGVKTGELFF.

This clone was seen a single time. This chain uses TRBV11-3 with TRBJ2-5, with TRBD2 identical over 15 bases. J gave up 5 bases and V 4 bases, and 5 bases lay outside the gene matches. There are 16 residues in the CDR3. The germline V gene encodes CDR1 SGHNT and CDR2 YENEEA. This chain's CDR3 is CASSSRTSGGAETQYF. CDR3 bases: TGTGCCAGCAGCTCCCGGACTAGCGGGGGGGCGGAGACCCAGTACTTC. The full variable domain, completed using reference TRBV11-3 and TRBJ2-5, is EAGVVQSPRYKIIEKKQPVAFWCNPISGHNTLYWYLQNLGQGPELLIRYENEEAVDDSQLPKDRFSAERLKGVDSTLKIQPAELGDSAVYLCASSSRTSGGAETQYFGPGTRLLVL.

The chain carries TRBV6-1 and TRBJ2-1; no clear D. The CDR3 sequence is 15 residues long. The V gene lost 1 base and the J gene lost 4 bases, with 11 bases spanning the gap. Germline V gene sequence: CDR1 MNHNS, CDR2 SASEGT. CDR3: CASSEEVLTYNEQFF. In DNA form, the CDR3 reads TGTGCCAGCAGTGAAGAGGTGCTGACATACAATGAGCAGTTCTTC.

There are a few counts of this clone. The chain is built from TRBV6-6 and TRBJ2-7, with a possible D match to TRBD2 (5 bases). Trimming shortened V by 2 bases and J by 1 base, and 9 bases separated the two germline ends. Germline-derived CDR1 and CDR2 are MNHNY and SVGAGI (reference sequence). CDR3 length equals 14 residues. This chain's CDR3 is CASSYGGGSYEQYF. CDR3 nucleotide sequence: TGTGCCAGCAGTTACGGCGGAGGATCCTACGAGCAGTACTTC.

This clone appeared a single time. The chain combines TRBV7-2 with TRBJ2-1; 7 bases are shared with TRBD2. The trim removed 6 bases at V and 3 bases at J, leaving 8 bases unmatched. Per germline, CDR1 SGHTA and CDR2 FQGNSA. CDR3 length: 15 amino acids. The CDR3 DNA reads as TGTGCCAGCAGGGGGGGGGAAATGGGCTACAATGAGCAGTTCTTC. Amino acid sequence: CASRGGEMGYNEQFF.

The chain couples TRBV10-1 to TRBJ1-1, with TRBD1 identical over 8 bases. V lost 4 bases, J lost 2 bases, and 6 bases stayed unmatched. Germline V gene data show CDR1 as WNHNN and CDR2 as SYGVQD (reference sequence). The CDR3 consists of 15 residues. The CDR3 DNA reads as TGCGCCAGCAGTGCTCCAGGGGGCGGAAACACTGAAGCTTTCTTT. Protein: CASSAPGGGNTEAFF.

V and J are TRBV18 and TRBJ2-7; D perhaps matches TRBD1 (6 bases). The germline gives CDR1 KGHSH, CDR2 LQKENI. This CDR3 is built from 15 residues. V lost 0 bases to trimming and J lost 5 bases, with 14 bases between them. This chain's CDR3 is CASSPPQGNLHEQYF. The CDR3 nucleotides are TGTGCCAGCTCACCACCTCAGGGGAATCTCCACGAGCAGTACTTC.

The chain joins TRBV29-1 to TRBJ2-7; D possibly corresponds to TRBD1 (6 bases). This CDR3 region has 14 residues. V lost 4 bases, J lost 3 bases, and 16 bases lay in between. Germline V lookup: CDR1 SQVTM, CDR2 ANQGSEA. CDR3 sequence: CSVGSRGLNYEQYF. CDR3 DNA sequence: TGCAGCGTTGGAAGCAGGGGATTGAACTACGAGCAGTACTTC.

The CDR3 protein is CASSPGLAGGRVETQYF. CDR3 nucleotides: TGTGCCAGCAGCCCAGGACTAGCGGGGGGCCGGGTGGAGACCCAGTACTTC. This chain links TRBV7-9 with TRBJ2-5; TRBD2 aligns across 14 bases. The germline CDR1 and CDR2 sequences are SEHNR and FQNEAQ (reference sequence). The V gene end was trimmed by 5 bases and the J gene end by 5 bases; junction bases not matched to a gene: 10. The CDR3 runs 17 residues.

This rearrangement joins TRBV9 to TRBJ2-2; 7 nucleotides align to TRBD2. V shed 5 bases, J shed 1 base, and the junction held 11 bases outside the gene matches. This CDR3 contains 17 residues. Germline loops: CDR1 SGDLS, CDR2 YYNGEE. Here the CDR3 DNA reads TGTGCCAGCAGTACCCTTGGTGGGACTAAGAACACCGGGGAGCTGTTTTTT. It yields the protein CASSTLGGTKNTGELFF.